This TCR beta chain came from a study of T cells of healthy individuals. Germline V gene sequence: CDR1 MDHEN, CDR2 SYDVKM. Trimming stripped 3 bases from V and 5 bases from J, with 7 bases between. CDR3 length equals 12 residues. TCRdb reprocessed the 5' RACE reads with MiXCR, giving one entry per CDR3 protein. The sample has 85,000 to 100,000 distinct CDR3 sequences; roughly 18% are singletons. There are a few counts of this clonotype. The chain employs TRBV28 and TRBJ2-5; D remains ambiguous. This TCR was recovered from a human donor in good health. The DNA for the CDR3 is TGTGCCAGCAGTTTCTCCCGGGAGACCCAGTACTTC. This gives the protein CASSFSRETQYF. The full variable domain, with the rest looked up from reference TRBV28 and TRBJ2-5, is DVKVTQSSRYLVKRTGEKVFLECVQDMDHENMFWYRQDPGLGLRLIYFSYDVKMKEKGDIPEGYSVSREKKERFSLILESASTNQTSMYLCASSFSRETQYFGPGTRLLVL.